These T cell receptor beta chains were read from a single sample in a study of T-cell reconstitution after alpha-beta-depleted transplantation in children. MiXCR, run by TCRdb on the PCR reads, gives a single entry per CDR3 protein. The table records 400,000 to 500,000 distinct CDR3 sequences, roughly a tenth of them present only once. The sequenced sample was PBMCs from the stem cell graft donor, obtained from the stem cell graft. These receptors all stem from a human donor who donated a stem cell graft to a child with acute myeloid leukemia. Each CDR3 is given with its conserved first and last residue. Each record gives: J gene, D gene, clone size, CDR3 length, V gene, CDR3 DNA, CDR3 protein. The D gene is left open where the match is weak. The size entry is marked missing in some rows and otherwise reads once, few, many or a size class.

>TRBJ2-1|NA|NA|13|TRBV19
TGTGCCAGTAGTATCTCGTTGACATTTGAGCAGTTCTTC
CASSISLTFEQFF
>TRBJ2-4|NA|NA|13|TRBV12-3/TRBV12-4
TGTGCCAGCAGTTGGGGCGGAGGAAACATTCAGTACTTC
CASSWGGGNIQYF
>TRBJ1-5|NA|few|15|TRBV12-3/TRBV12-4
TGTGCCAGCAGTACAATGCAGGGTCTAATTTTCCCCCAGCATTTT
CASSTMQGLIFPQHF
>TRBJ1-1|NA|many|13|TRBV20-1
TGCAGTGCTCTCCGAACGGGGAACACTGAAGCTTTCTTT
CSALRTGNTEAFF
>TRBJ2-3|TRBD2|many|20|TRBV4-1
TGCGCCAGCAGCCCCGTAAACCAAGCCCGGACTAGCGGCCCCACAGATACGCAGTATTTT
CASSPVNQARTSGPTDTQYF
>TRBJ2-7|NA|few|15|TRBV7-2
TGTGCCAGCAGCTTCGATCGGAACCCCTCCTACGAGCAGTACTTC
CASSFDRNPSYEQYF
>TRBJ2-7|NA|few|13|TRBV5-1
TGCGCCAGCAGGCGAATCACAGTCAGCGAGCAGTACTTC
CASRRITVSEQYF
>TRBJ1-5|NA|many|13|TRBV29-1
TGCAGCGTTGGGGCGGATAGCAATCAGCCCCAGCATTTT
CSVGADSNQPQHF
>TRBJ2-1|NA|NA|13|TRBV7-8
TGTGCCAGCAGCTTAGCAGGGGCCAATGAGCAGTTCTTC
CASSLAGANEQFF
>TRBJ2-7|NA|NA|13|TRBV7-2
TGTGCCAGCAGCACCCGGAGGGACTACGAGCAGTACTTC
CASSTRRDYEQYF
>TRBJ2-1|NA|NA|15|TRBV27
TGTGCCAGCAGTTTTGGGTGGGGGTCCTTCAATGAGCAGTTCTTC
CASSFGWGSFNEQFF
>TRBJ2-3|NA|NA|13|TRBV5-1
TGCGCCAGCAGCTTGCAGTATCCAGATACGCAGTATTTT
CASSLQYPDTQYF
>TRBJ2-2|TRBD1|NA|15|TRBV7-2
TGTGCCAGCAGCGCGCAGATACAGGGGATCGGGGAGCTGTTTTTT
CASSAQIQGIGELFF
>TRBJ2-1|TRBD1|few|15|TRBV5-1
TGCGCCAGCAGCTTCGGGCAGGGGGCGCGCAATGAGCAGTTCTTC
CASSFGQGARNEQFF
>TRBJ2-1|NA|many|15|TRBV9
TGTGCCAGCAGCGTAGAGGCAGGGAATTACAATGAGCAGTTCTTC
CASSVEAGNYNEQFF
>TRBJ2-2|TRBD2|many|17|TRBV7-9
TGTGCCAGCAGCTCCCCATCGGGACTAGCGGGACCCGGGGAGCTGTTTTTT
CASSSPSGLAGPGELFF
>TRBJ1-5|NA|NA|15|TRBV12-3/TRBV12-4
TGTGCCAGCAGTTTAGTCCGGGCCGGCAATCAGCCCCAGCATTTT
CASSLVRAGNQPQHF
>TRBJ2-3|NA|few|15|TRBV25-1
TGTGCCAGCAGTGATGTGTCAGCGAGCACAGATACGCAGTATTTT
CASSDVSASTDTQYF
>TRBJ2-3|TRBD2|NA|13|TRBV5-1
TGCGCCAGCAGCGACACTAGCGGGGGGCCACAGTATTTT
CASSDTSGGPQYF
>TRBJ2-7|TRBD1|many|14|TRBV28
TGTGCCAGCGGAGAACAGGGGGCTTCCTACGAGCAGTACTTC
CASGEQGASYEQYF
>TRBJ2-5|NA|NA|15|TRBV7-2
TGTGCCAGCAGCTTATCGGCGGGACCCCAAGAGACCCAGTACTTC
CASSLSAGPQETQYF
>TRBJ2-1|TRBD2|NA|14|TRBV10-3
TGTGCCATCATGAGCGGGAGCTCCTACAATGAGCAGTTCTTC
CAIMSGSSYNEQFF
>TRBJ2-2|NA|NA|15|TRBV5-1
TGCGCCAGCAGCTTCCAGCAGCCGAACACCGGGGAGCTGTTTTTT
CASSFQQPNTGELFF
>TRBJ1-4|NA|NA|13|TRBV5-6
TGTGCCAGCAGCTTGGTCTCGAATGAAAAACTGTTTTTT
CASSLVSNEKLFF
>TRBJ2-1|TRBD1|many|15|TRBV10-2
TGCGCCAGCAGTTTCCCGGGACAGGGGGCCTTTGAGCAGTTCTTC
CASSFPGQGAFEQFF
>TRBJ2-3|TRBD2|NA|15|TRBV20-1
TGCAGTGCGAAAGTAGCGGGGGGGCGGGCAGATACGCAGTATTTT
CSAKVAGGRADTQYF
>TRBJ2-7|NA|few|15|TRBV11-2
TGTGCCAGCAGCCAGACCGCGGGGTACGCCTACGAGCAGTACTTC
CASSQTAGYAYEQYF
>TRBJ2-5|NA|NA|15|TRBV15
TGTGCCACCAGCAGAGACTCCGGGGCCGGGGAGACCCAGTACTTC
CATSRDSGAGETQYF
>TRBJ2-1|NA|NA|15|TRBV7-3
TGTGCCAGCAGCTTGACATCCCTCGCGGGCAATGAGCAGTTCTTC
CASSLTSLAGNEQFF
>TRBJ2-1|NA|NA|14|TRBV10-3
TGTGCCATCAGTGTAGAGGCTGCCGGCAATGAGCAGTTCTTC
CAISVEAAGNEQFF
>TRBJ1-2|NA|NA|14|TRBV5-5
TGTGCCAGCAGCTTAAGGGGGGGCCACTATGGCTACACCTTC
CASSLRGGHYGYTF